One sample yielded the 20 T cell receptor beta chains listed below, sequenced in a study of T cell responses to AZD1222 COVID-19 vaccine. Data came from immunoSEQ multiplex PCR; TCRdb stores just in-frame clones and leaves some out. The sample carries some 100,000 clones, more than 75% recorded once. This sample comprised peripheral blood, obtained 28 days after the second AZD1222 dose. Receptors originate from an adult who received the AZD1222 COVID-19 vaccine.

V gene TRBV2 combines with J gene TRBJ1-2; weak D call: TRBD1 (5 bases). This CDR3 spans 20 amino acids. From germline, CDR1 is SNHLY and CDR2 FYNNEI. V was pared by 5 bases and J by 3 bases, with 31 bases between. The CDR3 loop reads CASSPSIWGPPQGGHYGYTF. CDR3 DNA: TGTGCCAGCAGTCCATCAATTTGGGGACCTCCCCAGGGTGGGCACTATGGCTACACCTTC.

The genes are TRBV27 and TRBJ2-1; TRBD1 or TRBD2 may be the D gene (5 bases each). The ends were cut back, 1 base at V and 5 bases at J, with 15 bases in the middle. The CDR3 totals 16 residues. CDR1 is MNHEY and CDR2 is SMNVEV in the germline V gene (reference sequence). The CDR3: CASSLFSGTNHNEQFF. The DNA of the CDR3 is TGTGCCAGCAGTTTATTTTCCGGGACCAACCACAATGAGCAGTTCTTC.

The chain is built from TRBV6-1 and TRBJ1-2, with 7 bases lining up with TRBD1. Germline V CDR1 and CDR2: MNHNS, SASEGT. V lost 2 bases, J lost 6 bases, and 0 bases stayed unmatched. This CDR3 is 12 amino acids long. The CDR3 coding sequence is TGTGCCAGCAGTGAACAGGGGGATGGCTACACCTTC. Its translation is CASSEQGDGYTF.

This chain uses TRBV2 with TRBJ2-7; D not certain. Germline CDR1 reads SNHLY; CDR2 reads FYNNEI. V gave up 5 bases and J gave up 3 bases, with 11 bases separating them. The CDR3 totals 13 residues. The CDR3 region has the DNA TGTGCCAGCAGTACCGGGCTTTACTACGAGCAGTACTTC. Its protein is CASSTGLYYEQYF.

The CDR3 nucleotides read TGTGCCAGCAGCGCCAGGGGGCTGAACGAGCAGTACTTC. As protein: CASSARGLNEQYF. The chain has TRBV7-2 and TRBJ2-7, with 8 bases aligning to TRBD1. V dropped 5 bases and J dropped 5; count of bases not matched to a gene: 5. The CDR3 has 13 residues. The germline V gene has CDR1 SGHTA and CDR2 FQGNSA.

Here the CDR3 DNA reads TGTGCCAACCCCCCCCGGTCGGGGGCCGGGGAGCTGTTTTTT. This sequence encodes CANPPRSGAGELFF. V usage is TRBV18 and J usage is TRBJ2-2, with D perhaps matching TRBD2 (6 bases). V was shortened by 10 bases and J by 6 bases, with 18 bases between the two germline ends. This CDR3 region has 14 residues. The V gene's germline CDR1 is KGHSH and CDR2 LQKENI.

This chain connects TRBV9 to TRBJ2-5; no firm D call. Per the germline V gene, CDR1 is SGDLS and CDR2 is YYNGEE. CDR3 length: 14 residues. V was pared by 2 bases and J by 2 bases, with 10 bases between. The CDR3: CASSVTGQQETQYF. The CDR3 DNA follows: TGTGCCAGCAGCGTGACCGGTCAACAAGAGACCCAGTACTTC.

The J gene is TRBJ1-1, the V gene TRBV6-6; D is undetermined. The V end was cut by 8 bases, the J end by 1 base, with 11 bases between. CDR1 is MNHNY, CDR2 SVGAGI, per germline (reference sequence). The CDR3 totals 13 residues. The CDR3 sequence: CASSTKANTEAFF. The CDR3 DNA reads TGTGCCAGCTCGACTAAAGCGAACACTGAAGCTTTCTTT.

The chain has TRBV18 and TRBJ2-7; TRBD2 matches at 11 bases. The ends lost 3 bases at V and 4 bases at J; junction bases unmatched: 2. CDR1 is KGHSH and CDR2 is LQKENI in the germline V gene. CDR3 length: 14 amino acids. The CDR3 sequence: CASSPTSGTYEQYF. CDR3 DNA sequence: TGTGCCAGCTCACCGACTAGCGGGACGTACGAGCAGTACTTC. Based on the CDR3 plus reference TRBV18 and TRBJ2-7, the full variable domain is NAGVMQNPRHLVRRRGQEARLRCSPMKGHSHVYWYRQLPEEGLKFMVYLQKENIIDESGMPKERFSAEFPKEGPSILRIQQVVRGDSAAYFCASSPTSGTYEQYFGPGTRLTVT.

This chain's CDR3 is CASSLGQRGSGMTDTQYF. CDR3 in DNA: TGTGCCAGCAGCTTAGGCCAACGAGGTAGCGGGATGACAGATACGCAGTATTTT. The chain couples TRBV7-7 to TRBJ2-3; 8 bases map to TRBD2. From germline, CDR1 is SSHAT and CDR2 FNYEAQ (reference sequence). The V and J ends lost 1 base and 3 bases, in that order; junction bases with no gene match: 12. The CDR3 covers 18 residues.

The V gene is TRBV3-1 (or the pseudogene TRBV3-2), the J gene TRBJ2-7; TRBD1 agrees at 7 bases. Germline CDR1 reads LGHDT; CDR2 reads YNNKEL (reference sequence). V shed 4 bases, J shed 4 bases, and the junction held 13 bases outside the gene matches. CDR3 size: 16 residues. CDR3 residues: CASSPQGGSFSYEQYF. DNA for the CDR3: TGTGCCAGCAGCCCTCAAGGGGGCTCTTTTTCGTACGAGCAGTACTTC.

The chain combines TRBV6-1 with TRBJ1-6, with 7 bases lining up with TRBD1. The germline CDR1 and CDR2 sequences are MNHNS and SASEGT. V shed 5 bases and J 5 bases; nucleotides not matched to a gene: 9. The CDR3 is 16 amino acids. This CDR3 reads CASSQGQVMNNSPLHF. DNA for the CDR3: TGTGCCAGCAGTCAAGGACAGGTTATGAATAATTCACCCCTCCACTTT.

CDR3 in amino acids: CASSSDIAGETQYF. The CDR3 bases are TGTGCCAGCAGCTCCGACATAGCAGGCGAGACCCAGTACTTC. The chain links TRBV9 to TRBJ2-5, with D uncertain. Germline V gene data show CDR1 as SGDLS and CDR2 as YYNGEE. There are 14 residues in the CDR3. The V gene lost 4 bases and the J gene lost 5 bases, with 15 bases spanning the gap.

The rearrangement uses TRBV4-1 and TRBJ1-5, with D possibly matching TRBD1 (5 bases). This CDR3 comprises 16 residues. Trimming pared 0 bases from V and 7 bases from J, leaving 16 bases between. Looked up from germline, CDR1 is MGHRA and CDR2 is YSYEKL. CDR3 nucleotide sequence: TGCGCCAGCAGCCAAGATCCGGGGGTAGGGAGCCAGCCCCAGCATTTT. Its translation is CASSQDPGVGSQPQHF.

The chain is built from TRBV9 and TRBJ2-1, with 15 bases fitting TRBD2. V gave up 4 bases and J gave up 0 bases; unmatched junction bases: 11. CDR3 length equals 20 residues. The germline V gene encodes CDR1 SGDLS and CDR2 YYNGEE. CDR3 DNA sequence: TGTGCCAGCAGCACCCCCGGGACTAGCGGGAGGCCCTACTCCTACAATGAGCAGTTCTTC. Protein: CASSTPGTSGRPYSYNEQFF.

The V call is TRBV6-4, the J call TRBJ2-2, with D possibly being TRBD2 (5 bases). Germline lookup yields CDR1 MRHNA and CDR2 SNTAGT. The CDR3 is made up of 15 amino acids. V lost 5 bases and J 6 bases, leaving 16 bases between the germline ends. This CDR3 is CASSSELGESGELFF. The CDR3, as DNA: TGTGCCAGCAGTTCCGAGCTCGGGGAATCCGGGGAGCTGTTTTTT.

The chain recombines TRBV28 with TRBJ2-6; 11 bases line up with TRBD1. Per the germline V gene, CDR1 is MDHEN and CDR2 is SYDVKM. The J segment lost 4 bases and the V segment lost 6 bases, leaving 8 bases of the junction unmatched. The CDR3 totals 17 residues. For the CDR3, the DNA is TGTGCCAGCAGACAGGACAGGGGGCCTTCCGGGGCCAACGTCCTGACTTTC. Translating gives CASRQDRGPSGANVLTF.

This rearrangement joins TRBV7-9 to TRBJ2-7; 8 bases fit TRBD2. This CDR3 region has 16 residues. The ends lost 1 base at V and 6 bases at J; junction bases unmatched: 11. Looked up from germline, CDR1 is SEHNR and CDR2 is FQNEAQ (reference sequence). The CDR3 sequence is CASSLGGRPKGGEQYF. Here the CDR3 DNA reads TGTGCCAGCAGCTTAGGCGGGAGGCCTAAAGGCGGCGAGCAGTACTTC.

This chain links TRBV19 with TRBJ1-2; D gene unclear. Germline CDR1 LNHDA, CDR2 SQIVND (reference sequence). Trimming pared 6 bases from V and 8 bases from J, leaving 19 bases between. The CDR3 totals 14 residues. CDR3: CASRTRETGRGYTF. The CDR3 DNA follows: TGTGCCAGTAGGACAAGGGAAACCGGTCGAGGCTACACCTTC.

This sequence joins TRBV28 and TRBJ1-2; 7 bases agree with TRBD1. There are 16 residues in the CDR3. Germline-derived CDR1 and CDR2 are MDHEN and SYDVKM. The junction had 13 bases not matched to a gene; V was cut back by 5 bases and J by 4 bases. The CDR3: CASSPYGTALIYGYTF. The CDR3 DNA follows: TGTGCCAGCAGTCCATACGGGACAGCCCTAATCTATGGCTACACCTTC.